The 19 T cell receptor beta chains in this list originate from one sample, sequenced in a study of blood T cell repertoires in COVID-19. Data came from immunoSEQ multiplex PCR; TCRdb stores just in-frame clones and leaves some out. The repertoire has 150,000 to 190,000 clones, roughly 81% of them found once; the top ten carry roughly 8.3%. What was sequenced was peripheral blood. The source of these receptors is a woman in her sixties or seventies with COVID-19, enrolled during active disease.

This clone was seen more than once but under ten times. The chain couples TRBV27 to TRBJ2-2, with TRBD2 as a possible D gene (5 bases). This CDR3 has 12 residues. Trimming left V 7 bases short and J 3 bases short, with 6 bases between. Germline V CDR1 and CDR2: MNHEY, SMNVEV (reference sequence). CDR3 region: CASMRDTGELFF. The DNA for the CDR3 is TGTGCCAGCATGAGGGACACCGGGGAGCTGTTTTTT.

The chain joins TRBV7-2 to TRBJ2-1; TRBD2 agrees at 8 bases. Germline V gives CDR1 SGHTA, CDR2 FQGNSA. Trimming took 6 bases from V and 4 from J; bases not matched to a gene: 8. The CDR3 loop spans 15 amino acids. In DNA form, the CDR3 reads TGTGCCAGCAGTCTAGCGGGTACTATTTACAATGAGCAGTTCTTC. This gives the protein CASSLAGTIYNEQFF.

V is TRBV11-2 and J is TRBJ2-1, with 7 bases identical to TRBD2. V shed 1 base and J 5 bases; nucleotides not matched to a gene: 14. CDR3 size: 18 residues. Germline lookup yields CDR1 SGHAT and CDR2 FQNNGV. CDR3 nucleotides: TGTGCCAGCAGCTTAGTAGCGGGCGGACTCAGTCTCCACAATGAGCAGTTCTTC. Translating it yields CASSLVAGGLSLHNEQFF.

The gene calls are TRBV5-1 and TRBJ1-1; maybe TRBD1 (5 bases). V lost 0 bases, J lost 10 bases, and 13 bases lay in between. CDR1 is SGHRS and CDR2 is YFSETQ in the germline V gene. The CDR3 sequence is 13 residues long. The CDR3: CASSLDGGSGAFF. As DNA, the CDR3 is TGCGCCAGCAGCTTGGACGGGGGGTCTGGAGCTTTCTTT.

This clone showed up just a few times. V is TRBV19 and J is TRBJ1-2; D ambiguous. Germline CDR1 LNHDA, CDR2 SQIVND (reference sequence). With 5 bases removed from V and 0 bases from J, the gap between germline ends came to 10 bases. The CDR3 has 14 residues. The CDR3 is CASSGSGTNYGYTF. As DNA, the CDR3 is TGTGCCAGTAGTGGGAGCGGAACTAACTATGGCTACACCTTC.

CDR3 sequence reads: CASSFLTGQGLTQYF. The DNA of the CDR3 is TGTGCCAGCAGCTTCCTCACAGGACAGGGACTGACGCAGTATTTT. The chain combines TRBV7-9 with TRBJ2-3; 8 bases match TRBD1. Germline V lookup: CDR1 SEHNR, CDR2 FQNEAQ (reference sequence). The length of the CDR3 is 15 residues. The J segment lost 9 bases and the V segment lost 3 bases, leaving 11 bases of the junction unmatched.

The rearrangement joins TRBV9 to TRBJ1-6; D call uncertain. CDR3 length: 16 residues. Trimming stripped 4 bases from V and 0 bases from J, with 11 bases between. Germline V gives CDR1 SGDLS, CDR2 YYNGEE. CDR3: CASSPVLSSYNSPLHF. The CDR3 nucleotides are TGTGCCAGCAGCCCCGTCCTAAGCTCCTATAATTCACCCCTCCACTTT.

This chain links TRBV4-1 with TRBJ2-1; no clear D. The CDR3 has 14 residues. The germline CDR1 and CDR2 sequences are MGHRA and YSYEKL. V gave up 4 bases and J gave up 2 bases, with 9 bases separating them. In DNA, the CDR3 is TGCGCCAGCAGCCGCCCATCAGCCTACAATGAGCAGTTCTTC. It is translated as CASSRPSAYNEQFF.

This clone was observed a single time. J is TRBJ1-6 and V is TRBV5-1; D ambiguous. Per the germline V gene, CDR1 is SGHRS and CDR2 is YFSETQ. V lost 1 base and J 9 bases, leaving 14 bases between the germline ends. The CDR3 spans 15 residues. CDR3: CASSLTPGGTSPLHF. The CDR3 DNA follows: TGCGCCAGCAGCTTGACGCCCGGCGGTACTTCACCCCTCCACTTT.

The chain recombines TRBV6-1 with TRBJ1-1; D gene uncertain. V dropped 2 bases and J dropped 4 bases, with 8 bases sitting between them. Germline values: CDR1 MNHNS, CDR2 SASEGT. The CDR3 extends over 13 amino acids. CDR3 in DNA: TGTGCCAGCAGTGAATCGGCGGGCACTGAAGCTTTCTTT. This sequence encodes CASSESAGTEAFF.

The chain's CDR3 is CATKAAGVPSRNEQFF. The CDR3 nucleotides are TGTGCCACTAAGGCGGCGGGAGTCCCCTCCCGGAATGAGCAGTTCTTC. The chain combines TRBV19 with TRBJ2-1; 7 nucleotides line up with TRBD2. The CDR3 sequence is 16 residues long. Germline V gives CDR1 LNHDA, CDR2 SQIVND (reference sequence). Unmatched junction bases numbered 19, after V lost 10 bases and J lost 7 bases.

The genes are TRBV7-8 and TRBJ2-7; D is unclear. V was shortened by 5 bases and J by 3 bases, with 14 bases between the two germline ends. The CDR3 is 14 amino acids. Germline lookup yields CDR1 SGHVS and CDR2 FQNEAQ. The CDR3 is CASSPAVNHYEQYF. CDR3 in DNA: TGTGCCAGCAGCCCCGCGGTCAACCACTACGAGCAGTACTTC.

The J gene is TRBJ2-3, the V gene TRBV5-1; 7 bases are a match to TRBD2. The CDR3 totals 14 residues. The J segment lost 2 bases and the V segment lost 7 bases, leaving 7 bases of the junction unmatched. CDR1 is SGHRS and CDR2 is YFSETQ in the germline V gene. The CDR3 nucleotides are TGCGCCAGCGACCGGGACTACCTCACAGATACGCAGTATTTT. Translated, it gives CASDRDYLTDTQYF.

V gene TRBV18 combines with J gene TRBJ1-5; 7 nucleotides match TRBD1. This CDR3 is built from 19 residues. The J segment lost 2 bases and the V segment lost 4 bases, leaving 17 bases of the junction unmatched. CDR1 and CDR2 (germline): KGHSH, LQKENI. The CDR3 DNA reads TGTGCCAGCTCACTATCGGCAGGGGGAAGAATTTTGGGCAATCAGCCCCAGCATTTT. Residues: CASSLSAGGRILGNQPQHF.

This clone was seen once. The CDR3 is CSVTTRTGGNEKLFF. As DNA, the CDR3 is TGCAGCGTGACCACAAGGACAGGGGGGAATGAAAAACTGTTTTTT. The gene calls are TRBV29-1 and TRBJ1-4; 10 bases agree with TRBD1. Trimming at V came to 6 bases and at J to 5 bases, leaving 9 bases not matched to a gene. Germline assignment: CDR1 SQVTM and CDR2 ANQGSEA. This CDR3 spans 15 amino acids.

V and J are TRBV6-5 and TRBJ2-3, with a possible D match to TRBD2 (5 bases). Germline lookup yields CDR1 MNHEY and CDR2 SVGAGI. The V and J ends lost 0 bases and 3 bases respectively, with 13 bases between them. This CDR3 is built from 16 residues. The chain's CDR3 is CASSYSRDIATDTQYF. CDR3 DNA: TGTGCCAGCAGTTACTCACGGGATATAGCGACAGATACGCAGTATTTT.

This clone showed up just once. The rearrangement uses TRBV6-5 and TRBJ1-5, with TRBD1 matching 7 bases. V shed 6 bases and J 2 bases; nucleotides not matched to a gene: 4. The CDR3 has 14 amino acids. In germline, CDR1 is MNHEY, CDR2 SVGAGI. The DNA for the CDR3 is TGTGCCAGCAGCCGGGGGACAGGCAATCAGCCCCAGCATTTT. It translates to CASSRGTGNQPQHF.

This clone came up a few times. The V call is TRBV7-2, the J call TRBJ1-1; D might be TRBD1 (6 bases). CDR1 and CDR2 (germline): SGHTA, FQGNSA. Trimming removed 5 bases at V and 6 bases at J, with 19 bases between. This CDR3 has 15 amino acids. The CDR3 DNA is TGTGCCAGCAGCCCTGCAAGACTCGGGACACCTGAAGCTTTCTTT. Translated: CASSPARLGTPEAFF.

The chain links TRBV6-6 to TRBJ1-5; 9 bases align to TRBD1. This CDR3 has 15 residues. Trimming removed 5 bases from V and 7 bases from J; junction bases left unmatched: 9. CDR1 and CDR2 (germline): MNHNY, SVGAGI (reference sequence). For the CDR3, the DNA is TGTGCCAGCAGTAAACCGGGACAGGGCGACCAGCCCCAGCATTTT. Protein product: CASSKPGQGDQPQHF.